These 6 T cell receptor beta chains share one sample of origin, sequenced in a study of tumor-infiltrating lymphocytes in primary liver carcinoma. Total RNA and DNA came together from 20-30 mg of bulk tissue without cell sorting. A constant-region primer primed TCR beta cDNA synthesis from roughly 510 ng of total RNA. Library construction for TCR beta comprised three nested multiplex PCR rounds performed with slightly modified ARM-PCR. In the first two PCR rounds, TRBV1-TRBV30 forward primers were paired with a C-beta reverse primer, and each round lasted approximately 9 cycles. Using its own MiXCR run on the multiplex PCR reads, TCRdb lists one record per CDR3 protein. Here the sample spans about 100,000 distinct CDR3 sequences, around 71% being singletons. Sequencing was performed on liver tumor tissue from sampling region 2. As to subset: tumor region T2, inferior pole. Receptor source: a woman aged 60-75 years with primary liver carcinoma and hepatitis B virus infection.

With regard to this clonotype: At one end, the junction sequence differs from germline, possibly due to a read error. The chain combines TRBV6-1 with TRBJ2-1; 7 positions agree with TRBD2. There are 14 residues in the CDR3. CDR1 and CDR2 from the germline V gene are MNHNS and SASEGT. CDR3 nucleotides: TGTACCAGCAGTCGGGAGGCTAGGGTAGGCGAGCAGTTCTTC. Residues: CTSSREARVGEQFF.

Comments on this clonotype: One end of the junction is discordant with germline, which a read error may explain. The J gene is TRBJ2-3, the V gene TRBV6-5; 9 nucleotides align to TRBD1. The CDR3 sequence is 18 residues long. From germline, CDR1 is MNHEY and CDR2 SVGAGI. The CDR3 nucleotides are TGTACCAGCCGGTCCCACGGGACAGGGTTTGGGCACACAGATACGCAGTATTTT. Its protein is CTSRSHGTGFGHTDTQYF.

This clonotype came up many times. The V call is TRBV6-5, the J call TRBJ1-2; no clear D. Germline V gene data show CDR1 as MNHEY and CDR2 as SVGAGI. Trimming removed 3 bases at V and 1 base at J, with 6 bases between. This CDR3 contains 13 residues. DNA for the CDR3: TGTGCCAGCAGTTATACAAGTAACTATGGCTACACCTTC. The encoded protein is CASSYTSNYGYTF.

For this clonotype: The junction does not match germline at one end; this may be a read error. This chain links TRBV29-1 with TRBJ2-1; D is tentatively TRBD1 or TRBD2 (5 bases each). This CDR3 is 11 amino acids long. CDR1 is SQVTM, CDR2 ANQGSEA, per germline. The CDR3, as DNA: TGCAACGTTGTCGGGACCCATGAGCAGCTCTTC. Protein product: CNVVGTHEQLF.

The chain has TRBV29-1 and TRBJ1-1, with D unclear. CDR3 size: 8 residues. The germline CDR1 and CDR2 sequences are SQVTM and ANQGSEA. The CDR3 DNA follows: TGCATGGCAGGAGAAGCTTTCTTT. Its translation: CMAGEAFF.

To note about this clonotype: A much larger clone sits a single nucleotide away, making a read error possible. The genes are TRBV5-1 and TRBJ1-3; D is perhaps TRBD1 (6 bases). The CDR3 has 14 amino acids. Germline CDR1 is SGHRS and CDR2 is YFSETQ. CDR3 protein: CASSLQGAGNTTYF. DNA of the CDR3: TGCGCCAGCAGCTTACAGGGAGCTGGAAACACCACATATTTT.